This paragraph covers one T cell receptor beta chain sequence. CDR1 and CDR2 (germline): LNHDA, SQIVND (reference sequence). This CDR3 has 16 residues. Trimming took 3 bases from V and 5 from J, leaving 17 bases between them. In Seattle, patients joined the study during active infection and were tracked longitudinally. This specimen belongs to a study of blood T cell repertoires in COVID-19. Study in general: The United States, Italy and Spain supplied acute and convalescent COVID-19 samples.

Clones were sequenced by immunoSEQ multiplex PCR, and TCRdb holds only the in-frame ones, with some missing. The sample lists over 150,000 clones; more than 85% were seen once. Sequenced input: peripheral blood. The receptor was isolated from a man aged 55 to 70 with COVID-19, enrolled during active disease. The rearrangement uses TRBV19 and TRBJ2-1, with TRBD2 as a possible D gene (6 bases). This CDR3 reads CASSMNGAGKDNEQFF. The CDR3, as DNA: TGTGCCAGTAGTATGAATGGGGCGGGGAAAGACAATGAGCAGTTCTTC.